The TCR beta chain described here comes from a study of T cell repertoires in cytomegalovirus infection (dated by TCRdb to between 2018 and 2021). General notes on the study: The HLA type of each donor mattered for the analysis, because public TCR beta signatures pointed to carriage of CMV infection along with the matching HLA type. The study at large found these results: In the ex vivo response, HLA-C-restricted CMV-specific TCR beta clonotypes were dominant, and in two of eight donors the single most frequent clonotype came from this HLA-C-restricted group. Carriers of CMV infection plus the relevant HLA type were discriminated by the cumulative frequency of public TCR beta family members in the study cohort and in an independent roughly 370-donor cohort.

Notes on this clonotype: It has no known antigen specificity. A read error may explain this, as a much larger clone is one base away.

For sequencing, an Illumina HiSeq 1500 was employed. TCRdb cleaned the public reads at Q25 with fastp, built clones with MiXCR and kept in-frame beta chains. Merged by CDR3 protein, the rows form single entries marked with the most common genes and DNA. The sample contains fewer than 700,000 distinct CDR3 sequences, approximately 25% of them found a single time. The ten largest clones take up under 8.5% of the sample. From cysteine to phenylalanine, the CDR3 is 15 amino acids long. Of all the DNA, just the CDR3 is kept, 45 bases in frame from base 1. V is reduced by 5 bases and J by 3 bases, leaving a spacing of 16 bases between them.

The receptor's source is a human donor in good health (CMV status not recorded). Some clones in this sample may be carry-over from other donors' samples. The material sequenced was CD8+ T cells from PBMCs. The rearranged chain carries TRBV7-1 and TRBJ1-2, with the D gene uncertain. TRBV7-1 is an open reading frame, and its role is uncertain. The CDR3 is CASSQEGRDDYGYTF. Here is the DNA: TGTGCCAGCAGCCAAGAAGGTCGGGATGACTATGGCTACACCTTC.